Given below is one T cell receptor beta chain in context. Its matching antigen is unknown. Method: immunoSEQ multiplex PCR; TCRdb's copy keeps in-frame clones and lacks some. Of over 85,000 clones in the sample, about 90% were seen once. This sample was included in a study of OX40 agonist ivuxolimab in advanced cancers. The CDR3 covers 15 residues. The junction had 1 base not matched to a gene; V was cut back by 0 bases and J by 0 bases. Germline CDR1 is SGHNT and CDR2 is YYREEE (reference sequence). Study-level results: Clonal expansion among partial responders at 0.1-3.0 mg/kg ranked near the lowest.

The rearrangement links TRBV5-4 to TRBJ2-7; 9 bases are a match to TRBD2. This specimen consisted of CD4+ or CD8+ T cells sorted from blood, obtained in a trial of the OX40 agonist ivuxolimab. This receptor was obtained from an adult with an advanced solid tumor such as melanoma, head and neck, liver or kidney cancer. The CDR3 sequence is CASSLGSGSSYEQYF. The CDR3 region has the DNA TGTGCCAGCAGCTTGGGTAGCGGGAGCTCCTACGAGCAGTACTTC.